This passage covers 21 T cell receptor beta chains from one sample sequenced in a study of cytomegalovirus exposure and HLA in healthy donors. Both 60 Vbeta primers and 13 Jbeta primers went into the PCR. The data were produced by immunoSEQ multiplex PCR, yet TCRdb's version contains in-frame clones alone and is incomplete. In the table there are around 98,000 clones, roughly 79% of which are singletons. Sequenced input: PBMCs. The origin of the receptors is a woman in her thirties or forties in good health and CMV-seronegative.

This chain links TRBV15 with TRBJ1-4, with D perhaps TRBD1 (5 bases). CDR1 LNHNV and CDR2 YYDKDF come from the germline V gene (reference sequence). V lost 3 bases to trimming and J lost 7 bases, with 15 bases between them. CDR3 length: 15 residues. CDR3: CATSSGAGILEKLFF. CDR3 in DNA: TGTGCCACCAGCAGCGGGGCGGGGATCCTTGAAAAACTGTTTTTT.

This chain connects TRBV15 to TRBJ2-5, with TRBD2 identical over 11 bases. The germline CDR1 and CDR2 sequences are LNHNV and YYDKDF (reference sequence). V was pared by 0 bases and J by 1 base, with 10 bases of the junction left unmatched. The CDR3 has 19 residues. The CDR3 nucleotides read TGTGCCACCAGCAGAGATCTAACTCTAGCGGGGGGATTCCAAGAGACCCAGTACTTC. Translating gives CATSRDLTLAGGFQETQYF.

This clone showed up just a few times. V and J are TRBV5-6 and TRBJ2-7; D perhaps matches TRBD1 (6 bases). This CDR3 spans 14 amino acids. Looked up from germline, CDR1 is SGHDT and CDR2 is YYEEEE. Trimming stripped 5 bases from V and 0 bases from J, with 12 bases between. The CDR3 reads CASSIDRRSYEQYF. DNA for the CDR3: TGTGCCAGCAGTATCGACAGGCGCTCCTACGAGCAGTACTTC.

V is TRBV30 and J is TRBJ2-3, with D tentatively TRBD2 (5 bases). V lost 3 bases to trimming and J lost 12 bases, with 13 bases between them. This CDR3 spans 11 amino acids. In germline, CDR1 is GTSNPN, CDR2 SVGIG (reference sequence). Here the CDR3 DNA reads TGTGCCTGGAGCCCCGAGGGAGTTCAGTATTTT. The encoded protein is CAWSPEGVQYF.

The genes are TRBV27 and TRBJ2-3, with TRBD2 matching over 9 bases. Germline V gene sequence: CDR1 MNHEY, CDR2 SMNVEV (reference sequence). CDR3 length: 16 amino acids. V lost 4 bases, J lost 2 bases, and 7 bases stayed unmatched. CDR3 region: CASSSMRGGPTDTQYF. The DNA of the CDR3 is TGTGCCAGCAGTTCAATGCGGGGGGGCCCCACAGATACGCAGTATTTT.

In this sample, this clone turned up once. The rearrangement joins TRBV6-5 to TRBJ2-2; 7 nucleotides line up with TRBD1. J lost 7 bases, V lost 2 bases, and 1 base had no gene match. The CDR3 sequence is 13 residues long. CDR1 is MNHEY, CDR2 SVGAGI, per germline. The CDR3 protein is CASSYRTGGELFF. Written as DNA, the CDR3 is TGTGCCAGCAGTTACCGGACAGGCGGGGAGCTGTTTTTT.

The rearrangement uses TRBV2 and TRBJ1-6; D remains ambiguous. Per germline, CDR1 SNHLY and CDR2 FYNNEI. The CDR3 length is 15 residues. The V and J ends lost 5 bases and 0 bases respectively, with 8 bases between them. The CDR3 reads CASSSSSSYNSPLHF. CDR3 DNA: TGTGCCAGCAGTAGTTCGAGCTCCTATAATTCACCCCTCCACTTT.

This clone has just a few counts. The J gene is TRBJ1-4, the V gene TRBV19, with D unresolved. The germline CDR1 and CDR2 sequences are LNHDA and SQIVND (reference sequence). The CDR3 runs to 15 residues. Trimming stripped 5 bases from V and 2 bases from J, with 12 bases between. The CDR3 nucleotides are TGTGCCAGTAGTCCAGGTGTGGCTACTAATGAAAAACTGTTTTTT. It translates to CASSPGVATNEKLFF.

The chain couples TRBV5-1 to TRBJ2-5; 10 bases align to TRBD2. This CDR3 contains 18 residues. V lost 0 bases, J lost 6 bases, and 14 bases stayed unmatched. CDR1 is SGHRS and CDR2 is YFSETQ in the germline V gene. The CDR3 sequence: CASSLVLAGTQSAKTQYF. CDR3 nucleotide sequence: TGCGCCAGCAGCTTGGTACTAGCGGGGACCCAGAGCGCGAAGACCCAGTACTTC.

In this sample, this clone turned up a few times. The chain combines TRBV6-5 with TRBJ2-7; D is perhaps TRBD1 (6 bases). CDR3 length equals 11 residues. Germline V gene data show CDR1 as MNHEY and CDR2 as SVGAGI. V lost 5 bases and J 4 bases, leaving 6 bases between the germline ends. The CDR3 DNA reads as TGTGCCAGCAGTACAGGGTACGAGCAGTACTTC. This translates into CASSTGYEQYF.

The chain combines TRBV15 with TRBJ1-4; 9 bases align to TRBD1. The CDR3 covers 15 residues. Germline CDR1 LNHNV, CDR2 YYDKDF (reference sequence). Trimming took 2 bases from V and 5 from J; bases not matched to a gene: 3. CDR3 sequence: CATSRLGTGNEKLFF. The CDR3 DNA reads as TGTGCCACCAGCAGACTCGGGACAGGGAATGAAAAACTGTTTTTT.

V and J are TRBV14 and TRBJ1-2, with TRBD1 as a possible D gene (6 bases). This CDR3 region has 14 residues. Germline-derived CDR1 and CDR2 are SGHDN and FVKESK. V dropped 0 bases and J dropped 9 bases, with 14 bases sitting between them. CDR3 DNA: TGTGCCAGCAGCCAAGAACGAACAGGGTCGAGCTACACCTTC. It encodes CASSQERTGSSYTF.

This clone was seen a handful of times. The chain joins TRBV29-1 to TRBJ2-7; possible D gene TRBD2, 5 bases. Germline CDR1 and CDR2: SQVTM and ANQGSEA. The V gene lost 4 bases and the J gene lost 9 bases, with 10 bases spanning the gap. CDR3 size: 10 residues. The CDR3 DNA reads TGCAGCGTTGTGGAGGTAGGGCAGTACTTC. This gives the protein CSVVEVGQYF.

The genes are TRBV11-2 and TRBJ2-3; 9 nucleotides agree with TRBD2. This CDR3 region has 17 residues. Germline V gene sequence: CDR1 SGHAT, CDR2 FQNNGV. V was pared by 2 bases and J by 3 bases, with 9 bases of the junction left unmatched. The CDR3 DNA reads TGTGCCAGCAGCTTAAGGGGGCGGCTAGCGGGGACAGATACGCAGTATTTT. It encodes CASSLRGRLAGTDTQYF.

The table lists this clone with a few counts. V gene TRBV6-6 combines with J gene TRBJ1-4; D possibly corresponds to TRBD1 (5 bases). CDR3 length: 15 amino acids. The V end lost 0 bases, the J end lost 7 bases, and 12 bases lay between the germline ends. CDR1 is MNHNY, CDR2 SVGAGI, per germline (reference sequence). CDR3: CASSYSGGEGEKLFF. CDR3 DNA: TGTGCCAGCAGTTACTCCGGGGGGGAGGGTGAAAAACTGTTTTTT.

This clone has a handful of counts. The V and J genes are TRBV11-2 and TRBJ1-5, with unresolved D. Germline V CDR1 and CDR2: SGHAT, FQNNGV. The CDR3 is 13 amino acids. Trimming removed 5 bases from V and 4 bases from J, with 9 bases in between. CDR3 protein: CASSTGLNQPQHF. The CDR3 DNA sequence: TGTGCCAGCAGCACGGGTCTTAATCAGCCCCAGCATTTT.

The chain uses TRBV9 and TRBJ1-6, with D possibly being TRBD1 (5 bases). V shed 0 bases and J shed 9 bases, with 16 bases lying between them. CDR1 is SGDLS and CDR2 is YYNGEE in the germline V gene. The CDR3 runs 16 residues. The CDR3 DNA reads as TGTGCCAGCAGCGTAGGAGGTGGTCAGGGAGGTTCACCCCTCCACTTT. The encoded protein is CASSVGGGQGGSPLHF.

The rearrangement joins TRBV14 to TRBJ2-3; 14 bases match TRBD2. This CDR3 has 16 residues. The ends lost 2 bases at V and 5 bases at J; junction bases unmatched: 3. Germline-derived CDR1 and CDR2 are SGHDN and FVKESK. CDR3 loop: CASSQRTSGGLDTQYF. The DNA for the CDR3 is TGTGCCAGCAGCCAAAGGACTAGCGGGGGGCTAGATACGCAGTATTTT.

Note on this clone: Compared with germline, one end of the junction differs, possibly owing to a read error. As DNA, the CDR3 is TGTGCCAGCCGCCGTCATAGCAATCAGCCCCAGAATTTT. Protein product: CASRRHSNQPQNF. The chain employs TRBV27 and TRBJ1-5, with no clear D. There are 13 residues in the CDR3. Germline assignment: CDR1 MNHEY and CDR2 SMNVEV (reference sequence).

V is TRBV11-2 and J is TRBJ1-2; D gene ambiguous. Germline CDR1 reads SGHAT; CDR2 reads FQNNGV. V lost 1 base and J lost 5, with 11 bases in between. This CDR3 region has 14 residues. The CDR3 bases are TGTGCCAGCAGCTTAGTCTCCGGGGAGTATGGCTACACCTTC. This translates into CASSLVSGEYGYTF.

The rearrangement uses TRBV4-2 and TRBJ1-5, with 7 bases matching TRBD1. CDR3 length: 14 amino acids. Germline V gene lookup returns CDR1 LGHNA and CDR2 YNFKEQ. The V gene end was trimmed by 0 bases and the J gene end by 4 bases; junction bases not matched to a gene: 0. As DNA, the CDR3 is TGTGCCAGCAGCCAAGACAGGGGGAATCAGCCCCAGCATTTT. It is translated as CASSQDRGNQPQHF.